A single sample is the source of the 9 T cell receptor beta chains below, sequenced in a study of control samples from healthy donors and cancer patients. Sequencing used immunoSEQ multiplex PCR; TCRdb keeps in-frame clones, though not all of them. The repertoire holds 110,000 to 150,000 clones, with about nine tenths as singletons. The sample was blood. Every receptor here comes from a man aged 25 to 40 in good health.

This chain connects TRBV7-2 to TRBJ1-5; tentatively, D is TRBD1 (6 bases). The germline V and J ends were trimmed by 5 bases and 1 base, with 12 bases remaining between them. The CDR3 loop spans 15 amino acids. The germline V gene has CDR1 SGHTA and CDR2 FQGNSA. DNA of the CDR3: TGTGCCAGCAGCCCCGGAGGGGGAAGCAATCAGCCCCAGCATTTT. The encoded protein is CASSPGGGSNQPQHF.

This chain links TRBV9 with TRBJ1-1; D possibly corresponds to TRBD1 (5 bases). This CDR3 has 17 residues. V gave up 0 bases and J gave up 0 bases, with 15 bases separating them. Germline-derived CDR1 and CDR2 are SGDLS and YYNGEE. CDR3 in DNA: TGTGCCAGCAGCGTAGGTTCCAGGGAGGGGATGAACACTGAAGCTTTCTTT. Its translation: CASSVGSREGMNTEAFF.

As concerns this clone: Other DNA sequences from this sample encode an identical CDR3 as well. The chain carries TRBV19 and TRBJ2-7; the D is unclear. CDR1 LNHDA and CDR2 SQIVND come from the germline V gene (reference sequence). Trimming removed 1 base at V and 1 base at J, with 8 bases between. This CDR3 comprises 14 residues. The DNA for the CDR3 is TGTGCCAGTAGTATAGCTGGCGGATCCTACGAGCAGTACTTC. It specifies CASSIAGGSYEQYF.

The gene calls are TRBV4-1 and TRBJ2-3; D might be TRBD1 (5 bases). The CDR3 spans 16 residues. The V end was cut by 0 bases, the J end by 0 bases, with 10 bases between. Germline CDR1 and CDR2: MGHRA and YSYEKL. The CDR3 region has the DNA TGCGCCAGCAGCCAAGACTACAGACAGAGCACAGATACGCAGTATTTT. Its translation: CASSQDYRQSTDTQYF.

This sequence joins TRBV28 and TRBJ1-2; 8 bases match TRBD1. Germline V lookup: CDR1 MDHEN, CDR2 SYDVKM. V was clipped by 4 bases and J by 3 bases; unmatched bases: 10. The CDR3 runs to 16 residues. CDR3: CASSSPSPGQDYGYTF. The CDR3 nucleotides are TGTGCCAGCAGTTCCCCCAGCCCGGGACAGGACTATGGCTACACCTTC.

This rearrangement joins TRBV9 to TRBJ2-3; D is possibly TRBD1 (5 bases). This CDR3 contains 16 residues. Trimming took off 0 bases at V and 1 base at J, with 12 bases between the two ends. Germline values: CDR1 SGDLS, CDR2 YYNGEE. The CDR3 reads CASSVEGLGRTDTQYF. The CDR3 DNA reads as TGTGCCAGCAGCGTAGAGGGGCTAGGCCGCACAGATACGCAGTATTTT.

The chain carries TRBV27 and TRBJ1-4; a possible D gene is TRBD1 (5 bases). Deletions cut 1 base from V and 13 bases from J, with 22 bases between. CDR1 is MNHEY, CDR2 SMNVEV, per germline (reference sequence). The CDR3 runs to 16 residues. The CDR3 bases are TGTGCCAGCAGTTTATTGGCCCGGGGGGGAGCAGCTAGACTGTTTTTT. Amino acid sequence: CASSLLARGGAARLFF. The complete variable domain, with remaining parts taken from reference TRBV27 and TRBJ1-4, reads EAQVTQNPRYLITVTGKKLTVTCSQNMNHEYMSWYRQDPGLGLRQIYYSMNVEVTDKGDVPEGYKVSRKEKRNFPLILESPSPNQTSLYFCASSLLARGGAARLFFGSGTQLSVL.

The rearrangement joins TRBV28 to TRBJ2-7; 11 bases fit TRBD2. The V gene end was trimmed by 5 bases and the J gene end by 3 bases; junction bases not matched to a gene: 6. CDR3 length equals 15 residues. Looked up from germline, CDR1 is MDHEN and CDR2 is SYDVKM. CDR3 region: CASSGTGLADYEQYF. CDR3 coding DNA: TGTGCCAGCAGTGGGACGGGACTAGCGGACTACGAGCAGTACTTC. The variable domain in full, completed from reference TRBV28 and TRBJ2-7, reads DVKVTQSSRYLVKRTGEKVFLECVQDMDHENMFWYRQDPGLGLRLIYFSYDVKMKEKGDIPEGYSVSREKKERFSLILESASTNQTSMYLCASSGTGLADYEQYFGPGTRLTVT.

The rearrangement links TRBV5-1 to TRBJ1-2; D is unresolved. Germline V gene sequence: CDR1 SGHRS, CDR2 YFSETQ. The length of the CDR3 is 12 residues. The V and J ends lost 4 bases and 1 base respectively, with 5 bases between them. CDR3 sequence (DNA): TGCGCCAGCAGCCAAGATAACTATGGCTACACCTTC. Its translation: CASSQDNYGYTF.